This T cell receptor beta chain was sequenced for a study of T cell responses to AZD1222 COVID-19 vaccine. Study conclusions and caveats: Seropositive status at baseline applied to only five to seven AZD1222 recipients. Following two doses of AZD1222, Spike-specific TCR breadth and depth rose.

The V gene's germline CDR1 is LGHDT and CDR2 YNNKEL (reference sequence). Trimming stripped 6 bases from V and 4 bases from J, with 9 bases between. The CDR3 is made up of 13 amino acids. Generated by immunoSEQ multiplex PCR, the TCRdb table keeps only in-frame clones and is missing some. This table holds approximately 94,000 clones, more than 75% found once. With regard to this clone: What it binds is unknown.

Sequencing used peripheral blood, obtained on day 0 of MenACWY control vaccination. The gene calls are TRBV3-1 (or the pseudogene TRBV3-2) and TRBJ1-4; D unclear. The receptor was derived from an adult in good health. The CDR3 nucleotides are TGTGCCAGCAGTCGGTCCTATAATGAAAAACTGTTTTTT. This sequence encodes CASSRSYNEKLFF.